A selection of T cell receptor beta chains follows, all from one sample in a study of memory CD4+ T cells and cytomegalovirus serostatus. The protocol was immunoSEQ multiplex PCR, while the TCRdb copy is restricted to in-frame clones and leaves out a portion. The sample has 50,000 to 75,000 clones; approximately 78% are singletons. Sequenced: memory CD4+ T cells from blood. These TCRs come from an adult in good health and CMV-seronegative. The CDR3 runs from the conserved cysteine through the conserved F or W.

V	J	CDR3
TRBV7-7	TRBJ1-1	CASSRTPNTEAFF
TRBV5-1	TRBJ2-2	CASKLAGGNTGELFF
TRBV10-3	TRBJ1-5	CATSSGANQPQHF
TRBV18	TRBJ2-3	CASSPPSGTNTQYF
TRBV7-9	TRBJ1-2	CASSHGQGGPGYTF
TRBV5-1	TRBJ2-7	CASSYTGGLYEQYF
TRBV19	TRBJ1-2	CASSMAPGGLGYTF
TRBV12-5	TRBJ2-3	CASGLNRVSDTQYF
TRBV19	TRBJ2-3	CASSITVRGTLRTDTQYF
TRBV11-2	TRBJ1-1	CASSLGTNTEAFF
TRBV5-1	TRBJ1-1	CASKIQVTDEAFF
TRBV6-6	TRBJ1-2	CASTNPRGANYGYTF
TRBV29-1	TRBJ1-2	CSVEAAGGTPARF
TRBV6-5	TRBJ2-3	CASSLTQGVDTQYF
TRBV2	TRBJ1-5	CASSADSYNQPQHF
TRBV5-1	TRBJ1-2	CASSPRTGLYGYTF
TRBV6-4	TRBJ2-1	CASSDSSSGLRSNEQFF
TRBV7-2	TRBJ1-2	CASSAGGAGGYTF
TRBV18	TRBJ2-4	CASSPSLVKSAKNIQYF
TRBV6-1	TRBJ2-7	CASREDRIYEQYF
TRBV30	TRBJ1-5	CAWSTGQGVNQPQHF
TRBV2	TRBJ2-5	CASSGTEVGTQYF
TRBV5-6	TRBJ2-5	CASSLEGGVETQYF
TRBV5-1	TRBJ1-4	CASSLGAGTEKLFF
TRBV12-5	TRBJ2-1	CASGPSGDRGNNEQFF
TRBV27	TRBJ2-1	CASSPGLGLAGGDEQFF